The 9 T cell receptor beta chains reported below all come from one sample, sequenced in a study of cytomegalovirus exposure and HLA in healthy donors. Amplification used 60 Vbeta primers and 13 Jbeta primers. Profiled with immunoSEQ multiplex PCR; TCRdb holds only in-frame clones, not every one. The sample holds under 200,000 clones. Sequencing was performed on PBMCs. These receptors all stem from a man aged 30 to 39 in good health and CMV-seronegative.

The chain employs TRBV6-1 and TRBJ1-6; D may be TRBD1 (6 bases). Germline CDR1 is MNHNS and CDR2 is SASEGT. Trimming removed 5 bases at V and 9 bases at J, with 17 bases between. CDR3 length: 15 amino acids. The CDR3 here is CASSSRGGEGSPLHF. The CDR3 DNA reads as TGTGCCAGCAGTTCTAGGGGGGGAGAAGGTTCACCCCTCCACTTT.

The chain recombines TRBV4-1 with TRBJ2-3; TRBD2 matches at 8 bases. This CDR3 spans 18 amino acids. J was trimmed by 4 bases and V by 1 base; bases with no gene match: 13. Germline CDR1 is MGHRA and CDR2 is YSYEKL. The CDR3 DNA reads as TGCGCCAGCAGCCAAGTGTCCTGGGGCGGGAGGCGGCCAGATACGCAGTATTTT. Amino acid sequence: CASSQVSWGGRRPDTQYF.

The chain carries TRBV5-4 and TRBJ2-5, with 10 positions matching TRBD1. The germline gives CDR1 SGHNT, CDR2 YYREEE (reference sequence). J was trimmed by 5 bases and V by 4 bases; bases with no gene match: 8. CDR3 length: 15 amino acids. The CDR3 nucleotides are TGTGCCAGCAGCCTGGGACAGGGGTTGGGGGAGACCCAGTACTTC. Its protein is CASSLGQGLGETQYF.

The chain links TRBV7-6 to TRBJ1-6; 10 bases agree with TRBD1. Germline V gene data show CDR1 as SGHVS and CDR2 as FNYEAQ. This CDR3 is 18 amino acids long. V trimming: 5 bases; J trimming: 6 bases; junction bases outside the gene matches: 13. CDR3 bases: TGTGCCAGCAGCCCAAGACAGGGGGCTTTTGGGATTAATTCACCCCTCCACTTT. It encodes CASSPRQGAFGINSPLHF.

The V and J genes are TRBV30 and TRBJ1-1, with D maybe TRBD1 (6 bases). Germline loops: CDR1 GTSNPN, CDR2 SVGIG (reference sequence). Trimming took 2 bases from V and 0 from J, leaving 10 bases between them. This CDR3 is built from 14 residues. CDR3 residues: CAWSKGVLNTEAFF. The CDR3 coding sequence is TGTGCCTGGAGTAAGGGGGTATTGAACACTGAAGCTTTCTTT. Full variable domain (outside the CDR3, taken from reference TRBV30 and TRBJ1-1): SQTIHQWPATLVQPVGSPLSLECTVEGTSNPNLYWYRQAAGRGLQLLFYSVGIGQISSEVPQNLSASRPQDRQFILSSKKLLLSDSGFYLCAWSKGVLNTEAFFGQGTRLTVV.

The chain carries TRBV12-5 and TRBJ2-5; 9 nucleotides agree with TRBD1. With 9 bases clipped from V and 4 bases from J, the junction kept 6 bases outside the gene matches. This CDR3 region has 13 residues. Germline assignment: CDR1 LGHNT and CDR2 FRNRAP. The CDR3 here is CASYPTGGETQYF. The CDR3 nucleotides are TGTGCTAGCTACCCGACAGGGGGAGAGACCCAGTACTTC.

The rearrangement uses TRBV5-4 and TRBJ1-1; 8 positions match TRBD1. With V trimmed by 4 bases and J by 7 bases, 12 bases remained unmatched. CDR3 length: 15 amino acids. Germline lookup yields CDR1 SGHNT and CDR2 YYREEE (reference sequence). CDR3 in DNA: TGTGCCAGCAGCAACCGGGACAGGCCGTTGAGTGAAGCTTTCTTT. Encoded protein: CASSNRDRPLSEAFF.

The CDR3 region is CASSYNAGGSYGYTF. In nucleotides, the CDR3 is TGTGCCAGCAGCTACAACGCAGGGGGATCCTATGGCTACACCTTC. This sequence joins TRBV5-4 and TRBJ1-2; 7 nucleotides align to TRBD1. Trimming at V came to 3 bases and at J to 4 bases, leaving 9 bases not matched to a gene. Germline V lookup: CDR1 SGHNT, CDR2 YYREEE (reference sequence). The CDR3 is made up of 15 amino acids. The whole variable domain, filled in from reference TRBV5-4 and TRBJ1-2, reads ETGVTQSPTHLIKTRGQQVTLRCSSQSGHNTVSWYQQALGQGPQFIFQYYREEENGRGNFPPRFSGLQFPNYSSELNVNALELDDSALYLCASSYNAGGSYGYTFGSGTRLTVV.

This chain uses TRBV7-2 with TRBJ2-1; 12 positions agree with TRBD2. With V trimmed by 3 bases and J by 10 bases, 7 bases remained unmatched. This CDR3 region has 15 residues. Germline loops: CDR1 SGHTA, CDR2 FQGNSA. CDR3 nucleotide sequence: TGTGCCAGCAGCTTCTGGACTAGCGGGACGGAGGAGCAGTTCTTC. It encodes CASSFWTSGTEEQFF.